These 28 T cell receptor beta chains share one sample of origin, sequenced in a study of regulatory T cells in long-lasting Graves disease. In building TCR beta libraries, iRepertoire HTBI primers were used together with Arm-PCR of CDR3 regions. TCRdb fed the multiplex PCR reads into MiXCR, producing one record per CDR3 protein. The repertoire holds 240,000 or so distinct CDR3 sequences, with over 20% as singletons. Time point indicated: newly diagnosed GD, antithyroid drugs for less than 3 months. Following extraction of RNA from PBMCs, that RNA was used to make the TCR library. This sample comprised peripheral blood mononuclear cells (PBMCs), obtained at new diagnosis, from a patient treated with antithyroid drugs. These receptor sequences come from a female donor with Graves disease.

In its sample, this clonotype was seen many times. This chain uses TRBV5-1 with TRBJ2-5; D unclear. Germline V gene sequence: CDR1 SGHRS, CDR2 YFSETQ. The CDR3 has 15 amino acids. Trimming left V 0 bases short and J 3 bases short, with 12 bases between. Here the CDR3 DNA reads TGCGCCAGCAGCTTGGTGGGGAACACGAAAGAGACCCAGTACTTC. It is translated as CASSLVGNTKETQYF.

This clonotype has a count of ten or more. The chain combines TRBV29-1 with TRBJ2-3, with no clear D. The CDR3 covers 11 residues. V was shortened by 4 bases and J by 6 bases, with 8 bases between the two germline ends. The V gene's germline CDR1 is SQVTM and CDR2 ANQGSEA. The CDR3 nucleotides are TGCAGCGTTGCGCTTCGGGATACGCAGTATTTT. This encodes CSVALRDTQYF.

This clonotype was recorded at least ten times. The J gene is TRBJ2-1, the V gene TRBV9; D uncertain. Germline CDR1 SGDLS, CDR2 YYNGEE. This CDR3 contains 13 residues. Trimming shortened V by 3 bases and J by 10 bases, and 14 bases separated the two germline ends. DNA for the CDR3: TGTGCCAGCAGCGGGGCAACCCTGGAGGAGCAGTTCTTC. Translation: CASSGATLEEQFF.

This clonotype has a handful of counts. J is TRBJ2-3 and V is TRBV7-2; D remains unclear. The CDR3 consists of 15 residues. The germline V gene encodes CDR1 SGHTA and CDR2 FQGNSA. V lost 3 bases and J lost 0, with 10 bases in between. The DNA of the CDR3 is TGTGCCAGCAGCTTTTACACTGTGAGCACAGATACGCAGTATTTT. Translated: CASSFYTVSTDTQYF.

This clonotype was recorded a few times. This chain connects TRBV20-1 to TRBJ1-1; D may be TRBD1 (5 bases). The CDR3 contains 16 residues. V gave up 1 base and J gave up 1 base, with 16 bases separating them. Germline values: CDR1 DFQATT, CDR2 SNEGSKA (reference sequence). CDR3 sequence (DNA): TGCAGTGCTAGAGGTCTCGGGAGAGGGACGAACACTGAAGCTTTCTTT. This translates into CSARGLGRGTNTEAFF.

This clonotype showed up just a few times. The chain uses TRBV5-6 and TRBJ2-2; tentatively, D is TRBD2 (5 bases). Germline V gene sequence: CDR1 SGHDT, CDR2 YYEEEE. The CDR3 is 15 amino acids. Trimming left V 4 bases short and J 5 bases short, with 15 bases between. The CDR3 coding sequence is TGTGCCAGCAGCGTCTCCGGGATTACAACCGGGGAGCTGTTTTTT. This sequence encodes CASSVSGITTGELFF.

Note on this clonotype: A far larger clone is a single base away, which makes a read error likely. The rearrangement joins TRBV12-3 or TRBV12-4 to TRBJ1-2; D is undetermined. This CDR3 contains 13 residues. The CDR3 reads CASSFSVNYGYAF. DNA of the CDR3: TGTGCCAGCAGTTTTTCAGTTAACTATGGCTACGCCTTC.

This chain links TRBV27 with TRBJ1-2, with D tentatively TRBD1 (5 bases). Between the trimmed V and J ends, which lost 6 bases and 6 bases, there was a span of 11 bases. This CDR3 contains 12 residues. Germline CDR1 reads MNHEY; CDR2 reads SMNVEV (reference sequence). CDR3 sequence: CASRSGWDGYTF. CDR3 sequence (DNA): TGTGCCAGCAGGTCAGGGTGGGATGGCTACACCTTC.

The CDR3 nucleotides are TGTGCCAGCAGTTTTTTCGGCTCTAGCACAGATACGCAGTATTTT. Protein sequence: CASSFFGSSTDTQYF. The chain is built from TRBV28 and TRBJ2-3; D is unresolved. The CDR3 consists of 15 residues. The germline V gene encodes CDR1 MDHEN and CDR2 SYDVKM. Between the trimmed V and J ends, which lost 3 bases and 0 bases, there was a span of 10 bases.

This clonotype occurred many times. V usage is TRBV28 and J usage is TRBJ1-5; D is unclear. Trimming stripped 7 bases from V and 5 bases from J, with 9 bases between. The CDR3 extends over 12 amino acids. Germline assignment: CDR1 MDHEN and CDR2 SYDVKM. The CDR3 sequence is CASTLGHQPQHF. For the CDR3, the DNA is TGTGCCAGCACCCTAGGGCATCAGCCCCAGCATTTT. The full variable domain, with the rest looked up from reference TRBV28 and TRBJ1-5, is DVKVTQSSRYLVKRTGEKVFLECVQDMDHENMFWYRQDPGLGLRLIYFSYDVKMKEKGDIPEGYSVSREKKERFSLILESASTNQTSMYLCASTLGHQPQHFGDGTRLSIL.

The CDR3 nucleotides read TGTGCCATTATGTCCCCTGGCCTTTACGAGCAGTACTTC. It encodes CAIMSPGLYEQYF. V usage is TRBV10-3 and J usage is TRBJ2-7; D is uncertain. Trimming pared 9 bases from V and 4 bases from J, leaving 16 bases between. Per germline, CDR1 ENHRY and CDR2 SYGVKD. There are 13 residues in the CDR3.

This clonotype was detected ten times or more. The genes are TRBV7-2 and TRBJ2-1; possibly TRBD1 for D (5 bases). The CDR3 has 16 residues. Germline V gene sequence: CDR1 SGHTA, CDR2 FQGNSA. Trimming removed 4 bases from V and 4 bases from J, with 17 bases in between. The CDR3 is CASSSTRTRAYNEQFF. Written as DNA, the CDR3 is TGTGCCAGCAGCTCGACCCGAACCAGGGCTTACAATGAGCAGTTCTTC.

This clonotype has ten or more counts. J is TRBJ1-6 and V is TRBV2; D not resolved. The CDR3 totals 15 residues. CDR1 is SNHLY, CDR2 FYNNEI, per germline. The V end lost 0 bases, the J end lost 8 bases, and 11 bases lay between the germline ends. The chain's CDR3 is CASSEAQSEYSPLHF. For the CDR3, the DNA is TGTGCCAGCAGTGAAGCTCAGTCAGAATATTCACCCCTCCACTTT.

This clonotype was seen at least ten times. This rearrangement joins TRBV11-3 to TRBJ2-7, with 10 bases matching TRBD1. V lost 5 bases to trimming and J lost 6 bases; unmatched junction nucleotides: 10. The CDR3 contains 15 residues. The germline gives CDR1 SGHNT, CDR2 YENEEA. The CDR3 spells CASSTGGQGLREQYF. CDR3 sequence (DNA): TGTGCCAGCAGCACAGGGGGACAGGGGCTTCGCGAGCAGTACTTC.

This clonotype came up a few times. The genes are TRBV6-2 or TRBV6-3 and TRBJ2-1; 8 nucleotides agree with TRBD2. The germline V gene has CDR1 MNHEY and CDR2 SVGEGT. CDR3 length: 14 amino acids. V shed 7 bases and J 7 bases; nucleotides not matched to a gene: 9. CDR3 in DNA: TGTGCCAGCACTCTCCGACTAGCGTTGAATGAGCAGTTCTTC. Protein: CASTLRLALNEQFF.

CDR3 bases: TGTGCCAGTAGTTACAGGAACCTAGGGGAGCAGTACTTC. It is translated as CASSYRNLGEQYF. The rearrangement joins TRBV19 to TRBJ2-7; TRBD1 is a possible D gene (5 bases). In germline, CDR1 is LNHDA, CDR2 SQIVND (reference sequence). The CDR3 extends over 13 amino acids. V was clipped by 5 bases and J by 7 bases, with 15 bases between them. Together with reference TRBV19 and TRBJ2-7, the CDR3 gives the full variable domain: DGGITQSPKYLFRKEGQNVTLSCEQNLNHDAMYWYRQDPGQGLRLIYYSQIVNDFQKGDIAEGYSVSREKKESFPLTVTSAQKNPTAFYLCASSYRNLGEQYFGPGTRLTVT.

There are many counts of this clonotype. This sequence joins TRBV6-2 or TRBV6-3 and TRBJ2-7; 7 bases line up with TRBD1. The CDR3 has 13 residues. V lost 6 bases and J lost 4; bases outside the gene matches: 6. Germline V lookup: CDR1 MNHEY, CDR2 SVGEGT. CDR3 sequence reads: CASREQGDYEQYF. DNA for the CDR3: TGTGCCAGCAGGGAGCAGGGGGATTACGAGCAGTACTTC.

This clonotype was seen a few times. V and J are TRBV9 and TRBJ2-4, with TRBD2 as a possible D gene (6 bases). The CDR3 consists of 15 residues. The germline V and J ends were trimmed by 0 bases and 1 base, with 8 bases remaining between them. In germline, CDR1 is SGDLS, CDR2 YYNGEE. CDR3 amino acids: CASSVEGLAKNIQYF. CDR3 DNA sequence: TGTGCCAGCAGCGTAGAGGGACTCGCCAAAAACATTCAGTACTTC.

This clonotype came up many times. CDR3 sequence reads: CSASRQGLGETQYF. DNA for the CDR3: TGCAGTGCTAGCCGCCAGGGCCTAGGGGAGACCCAGTACTTC. V and J are TRBV20-1 and TRBJ2-5; TRBD1 might be the D (5 bases). Trimming took 3 bases from V and 5 from J, leaving 16 bases between them. This CDR3 spans 14 amino acids. Germline assignment: CDR1 DFQATT and CDR2 SNEGSKA (reference sequence).

In this sample, this clonotype turned up once. This could be a read error, since a much larger clone is one nucleotide away. This rearrangement joins TRBV13 to TRBJ2-1, with D tentatively TRBD1 (5 bases). Germline V lookup: CDR1 PRHDT, CDR2 FYEKMQ (reference sequence). This CDR3 comprises 16 residues. V was clipped by 1 base and J by 5 bases, with 15 bases between them. The CDR3 loop reads CASSLVVETEDNEQFF. The CDR3 DNA sequence: TGTGCCAGCAGCTTAGTCGTCGAGACAGAGGACAATGAGCAGTTCTTC.

The rearrangement joins TRBV9 to TRBJ1-1; D is unclear. V was clipped by 4 bases and J by 7 bases, with 14 bases between them. Germline-derived CDR1 and CDR2 are SGDLS and YYNGEE. The CDR3 spans 13 residues. The CDR3 coding sequence is TGTGCCAGCAGCCGCGGGGATGGCATTGAAGCTTTCTTT. Translating gives CASSRGDGIEAFF.

This chain's CDR3 is CASSLRRGGNIQYF. CDR3 DNA: TGTGCCAGCAGTCTTCGTCGGGGGGGAAACATTCAGTACTTC. The V gene is TRBV28, the J gene TRBJ2-4; TRBD2 agrees at 8 bases. The ends lost 5 bases at V and 6 bases at J; junction bases unmatched: 6. The CDR3 sequence is 14 residues long. Germline-derived CDR1 and CDR2 are MDHEN and SYDVKM.

A note on this clonotype: This may stem from a read error, because a much larger clone lies one nucleotide away. The chain has TRBV7-2 and TRBJ2-3, with 12 bases that match TRBD2. The V gene end was trimmed by 1 base and the J gene end by 8 bases; junction bases not matched to a gene: 4. From germline, CDR1 is SGHTA and CDR2 FQGNSA. The CDR3 runs 15 residues. CDR3 nucleotide sequence: TGTGCCAGCAGCTTAGGACTAGCGGGAGAGGGTACGCAGTATTTT. As protein: CASSLGLAGEGTQYF. Full variable domain (outside the CDR3, taken from reference TRBV7-2 and TRBJ2-3): GAGVSQSPSNKVTEKGKDVELRCDPISGHTALYWYRQSLGQGLEFLIYFQGNSAPDKSGLPSDRFSAERTGGSVSTLTIQRTQQEDSAVYLCASSLGLAGEGTQYFGPGTRLTVL.

This clonotype was detected only a few times. The V and J genes are TRBV7-9 and TRBJ1-4, with TRBD1 matching over 8 bases. The CDR3 loop spans 15 amino acids. Germline trimming cut 5 bases from V and 6 bases from J; bases unmatched to any gene: 8. Germline CDR1 and CDR2: SEHNR and FQNEAQ (reference sequence). CDR3 residues: CASSRLAGGYEKLFF. In DNA, the CDR3 is TGTGCCAGCAGCCGACTCGCAGGGGGCTATGAAAAACTGTTTTTT. The variable domain in full, with the rest retrieved from reference TRBV7-9 and TRBJ1-4, is DTGVSQNPRHKITKRGQNVTFRCDPISEHNRLYWYRQTLGQGPEFLTYFQNEAQLEKSRLLSDRFSAERPKGSFSTLEIQRTEQGDSAMYLCASSRLAGGYEKLFFGSGTQLSVL.

This clonotype was counted many times. The chain employs TRBV11-3 and TRBJ2-1; D is possibly TRBD1 (6 bases). V dropped 2 bases and J dropped 1 base, with 6 bases sitting between them. The CDR3 length is 14 residues. CDR1 is SGHNT, CDR2 YENEEA, per germline. CDR3 protein: CASSLQGSYNEQFF. CDR3 DNA sequence: TGTGCCAGCAGCTTACAGGGGTCCTACAATGAGCAGTTCTTC. The whole variable domain, filled in from reference TRBV11-3 and TRBJ2-1, reads EAGVVQSPRYKIIEKKQPVAFWCNPISGHNTLYWYLQNLGQGPELLIRYENEEAVDDSQLPKDRFSAERLKGVDSTLKIQPAELGDSAVYLCASSLQGSYNEQFFGPGTRLTVL.

There are a few counts of this clonotype. V is TRBV27 and J is TRBJ2-4, with 9 bases matching TRBD1. CDR3 length: 16 amino acids. V shed 2 bases and J 5 bases; nucleotides not matched to a gene: 7. CDR1 is MNHEY and CDR2 is SMNVEV in the germline V gene (reference sequence). The CDR3 reads CASSLGRRTGENIQYF. The CDR3 DNA follows: TGTGCCAGCAGTTTAGGGCGTAGGACAGGGGAAAACATTCAGTACTTC.

The sample holds many counts of this clonotype. The rearrangement joins TRBV11-2 to TRBJ2-7; TRBD2 matches 14 bases. CDR3 length: 15 residues. The V segment lost 3 bases and the J segment 4 bases; nucleotides outside the gene matches: 2. Germline V gene data show CDR1 as SGHAT and CDR2 as FQNNGV. Written as DNA, the CDR3 is TGTGCCAGCAGCTTCCGGACTAGCGGGAGGTACGAGCAGTACTTC. Protein: CASSFRTSGRYEQYF.

The V and J genes are TRBV9 and TRBJ1-1, with D uncertain. The CDR3 spans 16 residues. V gave up 0 bases and J gave up 0 bases, with 12 bases separating them. Germline lookup yields CDR1 SGDLS and CDR2 YYNGEE. In nucleotides, the CDR3 is TGTGCCAGCAGCGTAGACGTGATAACCATGAACACTGAAGCTTTCTTT. Translation: CASSVDVITMNTEAFF.